These T cell receptor beta chains were read from a single sample in a study of human T cells and chemical hapten exposure. MiXCR was run by TCRdb on the RACE reads, yielding one entry per CDR3 protein. This table has 150,000 to 200,000 distinct CDR3 sequences, around 30% appearing once. The sequenced sample was whole blood, obtained in connection with sensitization to the hapten diphenylcyclopropenone (DPC). The receptors were sampled from a woman aged 18-29 years with alopecia areata. Some clones in this sample may be carry-over from other donors' samples. The CDR3 runs from the conserved cysteine through the conserved F or W.

v_call	j_call	cdr3_aa
TRBV19	TRBJ2-1	CASGTSNLYNEQFF
TRBV7-8	TRBJ2-2	CASSRRLAGALNTGELFF
TRBV4-3	TRBJ2-1	CASSQDLGRYVDEQFF
TRBV24-1	TRBJ2-3	CATSDLGDTQYF
TRBV5-5	TRBJ2-2	CASRYGQSGELFF
TRBV20-1	TRBJ2-3	CSARDLLLAGGTDTQYF
TRBV29-1	TRBJ2-1	CSVRRAYNEQFF
TRBV29-1	TRBJ2-1	CSVETHNEQFF
TRBV7-8	TRBJ1-1	CASSLVLSGRAFF
TRBV7-2	TRBJ2-5	CASREGRSGKETQYF
TRBV4-1	TRBJ1-2	CASSQDLEATGYGYTF
TRBV7-2	TRBJ2-4	CASSLGLAGVNIQYF
TRBV29-1	TRBJ2-5	CSAPGKREGQETQYF
TRBV25-1	TRBJ2-7	CASRALLGHEQYF
TRBV7-3	TRBJ1-6	CASSFRGPSSPLHF
TRBV6-1	TRBJ1-5	CASRDRGRGNQPQHF
TRBV6-5	TRBJ1-4	CASKSGARHEKLFF
TRBV15	TRBJ1-5	CATSKQGLKDNQPQHF
TRBV11-1	TRBJ2-1	CASSARDSSYNEQFF
TRBV2	TRBJ1-1	CASSGRQGSAEAFF
TRBV20-1	TRBJ2-1	CSGQGVNNEQFF
TRBV29-1	TRBJ1-2	CSAPGGSNYGYTF
TRBV7-3	TRBJ1-2	CASSLTPANYGYTF
TRBV5-1	TRBJ1-4	CASSLDGRTNEKLFF
TRBV5-1	TRBJ2-1	CASSQQPSGQTYNEQFF
TRBV30	TRBJ2-5	CAWMRREETQYF
TRBV7-2	TRBJ1-6	CASSSTGGNSPLHF
TRBV20-1	TRBJ2-1	CSARGPGEQFF
TRBV20-1	TRBJ2-3	CSAPLGDPNTDTQYF
TRBV20-1	TRBJ2-1	CSATERGALRNEQFF
TRBV3-1	TRBJ2-1	CASSQVLVGDTSYNEQFF
TRBV7-3	TRBJ2-1	CASSPRPDNSYNEQFF
TRBV25-1	TRBJ2-1	CASSWGATSALDSYNEQFF
TRBV11-2	TRBJ2-7	CASSLALYEQYF
TRBV20-1	TRBJ1-2	CSAAQGDSSGYTF
TRBV3-1	TRBJ2-3	CASNLGSTDTQYF
TRBV19	TRBJ1-2	CASTWQGDGYTF
TRBV2	TRBJ2-1	CASSEVFNEQFF
TRBV20-1	TRBJ1-1	CSALPAGDTEAFF
TRBV5-1	TRBJ2-2	CASSLVPWVGELFF
TRBV6-5	TRBJ2-7	CASSSPAGTYEQYF